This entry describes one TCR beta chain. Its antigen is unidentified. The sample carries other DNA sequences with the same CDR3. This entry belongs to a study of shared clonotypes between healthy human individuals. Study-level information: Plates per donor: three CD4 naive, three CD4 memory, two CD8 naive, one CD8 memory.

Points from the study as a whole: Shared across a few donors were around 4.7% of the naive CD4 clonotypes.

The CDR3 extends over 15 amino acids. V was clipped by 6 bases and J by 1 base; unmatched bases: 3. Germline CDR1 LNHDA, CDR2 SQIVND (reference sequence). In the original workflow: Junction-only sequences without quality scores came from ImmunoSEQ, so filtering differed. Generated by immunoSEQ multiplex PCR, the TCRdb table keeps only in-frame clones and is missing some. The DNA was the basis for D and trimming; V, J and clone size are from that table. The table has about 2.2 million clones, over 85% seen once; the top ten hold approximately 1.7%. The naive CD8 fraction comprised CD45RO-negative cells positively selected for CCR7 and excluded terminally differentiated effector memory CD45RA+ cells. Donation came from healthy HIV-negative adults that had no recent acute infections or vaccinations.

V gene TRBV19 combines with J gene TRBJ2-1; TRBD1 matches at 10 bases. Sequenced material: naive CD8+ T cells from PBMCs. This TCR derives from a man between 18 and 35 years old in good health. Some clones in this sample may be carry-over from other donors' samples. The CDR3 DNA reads TGTGCCAGTAGCACGGGACAGGGGTCCTACAATGAGCAGTTCTTC. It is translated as CASSTGQGSYNEQFF.